A selection of T cell receptor beta chains follows, all from one sample in a study of cytomegalovirus exposure and HLA in healthy donors. Produced via immunoSEQ multiplex PCR; TCRdb's table is partial and in-frame only. This sample carries some 110,000 clones, just over 65% of them seen once, and the ten largest clones take more than 1.5%. The source material was PBMCs. Receptors originate from a man in his late teens or twenties in good health and CMV-seronegative. Both conserved end residues are part of each CDR3. A D gene is named only where the DNA matches it firmly. Expanded clones are given a class, and other clones once, few, many or no size at all.

d_gene,v_gene,j_gene,abundance,CDR3aa,CDR3nt
TRBD1,TRBV6-6,TRBJ2-7,.,CASSYSPGGSYEQYF,TGTGCCAGCAGTTACTCGCCAGGGGGCTCCTACGAGCAGTACTTC
TRBD2,TRBV28,TRBJ2-5,.,CASSFSSGRLIGETQYF,TGTGCCAGCAGTTTCTCTAGCGGGAGGTTGATAGGAGAGACCCAGTACTTC
.,TRBV5-4,TRBJ2-7,.,CASSLEVRGLEQYF,TGTGCCAGCAGCTTGGAGGTGAGAGGGCTCGAGCAGTACTTC
.,TRBV6-1,TRBJ2-7,.,CASSARASYEQYF,TGTGCCAGCAGTGCTAGAGCGTCCTACGAGCAGTACTTC
TRBD1,TRBV2,TRBJ1-5,few,CASSERGQGGQPQHF,TGTGCCAGCAGTGAAAGGGGACAGGGTGGACAGCCCCAGCATTTT
TRBD1,TRBV7-8,TRBJ2-3,few,CASSFDRGTDTQYF,TGTGCCAGCAGCTTTGACAGGGGGACAGATACGCAGTATTTT
.,TRBV20-1,TRBJ2-7,.,CSVSTVLEQYF,TGCAGTGTCTCGACAGTGCTCGAGCAGTACTTC
TRBD2,TRBV7-9,TRBJ2-7,few,CACGRPRYEQYF,TGTGCTTGCGGGAGGCCCCGCTACGAGCAGTACTTC
TRBD1,TRBV15,TRBJ1-1,.,CATSSRDRGSEAFF,TGTGCCACCAGCTCCCGGGACAGGGGTAGTGAAGCTTTCTTT
.,TRBV6-1,TRBJ2-1,once,CASSEILNEQFF,TGTGCCAGCAGTGAAATACTAAATGAGCAGTTCTTC
TRBD1,TRBV11-2,TRBJ1-1,few,CASSLQGARNTEAFF,TGTGCCAGCAGCTTACAGGGGGCGCGTAACACTGAAGCTTTCTTT
TRBD1,TRBV29-1,TRBJ1-2,.,CSSVRTGYGYTF,TGCAGCTCCGTCCGGACAGGGTATGGCTACACCTTC
TRBD1,TRBV14,TRBJ2-7,.,CASSQETGFDEQYF,TGTGCCAGCAGCCAAGAGACAGGGTTCGACGAGCAGTACTTC
.,TRBV11-2,TRBJ1-2,few,CASSLRGGYTF,TGTGCCAGCAGCCTAAGAGGGGGCTACACCTTC
TRBD1,TRBV19,TRBJ1-5,few,CASGLSRTGGLQPQHF,TGTGCCAGTGGGCTAAGTCGGACAGGGGGGTTACAGCCCCAGCATTTT
.,TRBV7-9,TRBJ1-2,few,CASSSPGTGGRFNYGYTF,TGTGCCAGCAGCTCGCCCGGGACCGGGGGACGTTTTAACTATGGCTACACCTTC
TRBD2,TRBV19,TRBJ2-5,.,CASSPGTSGDPGRETQYF,TGTGCCAGTAGTCCCGGGACTAGCGGGGACCCGGGACGAGAGACCCAGTACTTC